Listed below are T cell receptor beta chains from one sample, sequenced in a study of blood T cell repertoires in COVID-19. Only in-frame clones appear in the TCRdb table, and some are missing; sequencing was by immunoSEQ multiplex PCR. The table has 95,000 to 110,000 clones, about nine tenths seen once. The specimen sequenced was peripheral blood. These receptors were collected from an elderly woman in a cohort sampled during active COVID-19. CDR3s include the opening cysteine and the closing phenylalanine or tryptophan. A D gene is named only where the DNA matches it firmly. Size is omitted from some rows. Given values are once, few, many or a class for expanded clones.

d_call,v_call,j_call,clone_size,cdr3_aa,cdr3_nt
TRBD1,TRBV5-1,TRBJ1-1,NA,CASSTTGGTEAFF,TGCGCCAGCAGCACGACAGGGGGAACTGAAGCTTTCTTT
TRBD1,TRBV15,TRBJ2-5,NA,CATSRDQGATSRETQYF,TGTGCCACCAGCAGAGATCAGGGGGCTACCTCTAGGGAGACCCAGTACTTC
TRBD2,TRBV2,TRBJ2-7,NA,CASGAGGNGGEQYF,TGTGCCAGCGGGGCGGGGGGAAATGGCGGCGAGCAGTACTTC
NA,TRBV11-2,TRBJ2-5,NA,CASSGQNQETQYF,TGTGCCAGCTCTGGGCAGAACCAAGAGACCCAGTACTTC
TRBD1,TRBV27,TRBJ2-5,once,CASSQQGWGETQYF,TGTGCCAGCAGTCAACAGGGGTGGGGAGAGACCCAGTACTTC
TRBD1,TRBV19,TRBJ1-5,NA,CASSHGGGQGEQPQHF,TGTGCCAGTAGCCATGGGGGGGGACAGGGTGAGCAGCCCCAGCATTTT
NA,TRBV27,TRBJ2-5,once,CASSLFFGGEETQYF,TGTGCCAGCAGTTTATTTTTTGGCGGGGAAGAGACCCAGTACTTC
TRBD2,TRBV10-2,TRBJ2-1,NA,CASSERTSGNMDEQFF,TGCGCCAGCAGTGAGAGGACTAGCGGGAATATGGATGAGCAGTTCTTC
NA,TRBV1,TRBJ2-3,NA,CTSSQDSSGVGDTQYF,TGCACCAGCAGCCAAGATTCAAGCGGGGTAGGAGATACGCAGTATTTT
TRBD2,TRBV9,TRBJ2-1,NA,CASSAVGLAVHLNSYNEQFF,TGTGCCAGCAGCGCAGTAGGCCTAGCGGTACACTTGAACTCCTACAATGAGCAGTTCTTC
TRBD1,TRBV27,TRBJ1-2,NA,CASSPGQGEGNYGYTF,TGTGCCAGCAGTCCGGGACAGGGGGAAGGTAACTATGGCTACACCTTC
NA,TRBV7-8,TRBJ1-1,NA,CASSTGHLNTEAFF,TGTGCCAGCAGCACAGGACATTTGAACACTGAAGCTTTCTTT
NA,TRBV11-2,TRBJ2-7,NA,CASSPSRVIYEQYF,TGTGCCAGCAGTCCGTCCAGGGTCATCTACGAGCAGTACTTC
TRBD2,TRBV5-1,TRBJ2-5,once,CASSLGTSGAKETQYF,TGCGCCAGCAGCTTGGGGACTAGCGGTGCCAAAGAGACCCAGTACTTC
TRBD1,TRBV6-6,TRBJ2-3,NA,CASSSGQVITDTQYF,TGTGCCAGCAGTTCGGGACAGGTCATCACAGATACGCAGTATTTT
TRBD1,TRBV13,TRBJ2-3,NA,CATKDRGSTDTQYF,TGTGCCACCAAAGACAGGGGAAGCACAGATACGCAGTATTTT
TRBD2,TRBV13,TRBJ2-1,NA,CASSLRYLGSGGAYEQFF,TGTGCCAGCAGCTTACGATACTTGGGGAGCGGGGGGGCTTATGAGCAGTTCTTC
NA,TRBV7-9,TRBJ2-5,NA,CASSLTGGMRETQYF,TGTGCCAGCAGCTTAACGGGGGGCATGCGGGAGACCCAGTACTTC
NA,TRBV18,TRBJ2-1,NA,CASSMEEQFF,TGTGCCAGCTCAATGGAGGAGCAGTTCTTC
TRBD1,TRBV19,TRBJ1-5,NA,CASSISEGAGQPQHF,TGTGCCAGTAGTATATCCGAGGGGGCGGGTCAGCCCCAGCATTTT
TRBD1,TRBV18,TRBJ2-1,NA,CASSQQGVAEQFF,TGTGCCAGCTCGCAACAGGGGGTGGCTGAGCAGTTCTTC
NA,TRBV12-3/TRBV12-4,TRBJ2-1,NA,CASRPGQYNEQFF,TGTGCCAGCAGACCCGGACAGTACAATGAGCAGTTCTTC
TRBD2,TRBV9,TRBJ2-1,NA,CASSARLAGVGDEQFF,TGTGCCAGCAGCGCCCGACTAGCGGGGGTTGGGGATGAGCAGTTCTTC